This T cell receptor beta chain was identified during a study of CD8+ T cells in alopecia areata. Study-wide points: Elevated clonality characterized lesional scalp relative to normal scalp, particularly in alopecia totalis/universalis.

As for this clone: Antigen specificity is unknown.

CD4+ cells obtained from five patients were subjected to sorting into CD25+CD127- cells. In alopecia areata patients, both lesional scalp punch biopsies and peripheral blood were collected. From PBMCs, CD4+ and CD8+ T cells were sorted. Once RNA had been extracted, it was reverse transcribed into cDNA to act as the sequencing template. Clones were sequenced by immunoSEQ multiplex PCR, and TCRdb holds only the in-frame ones, with some missing. This sample has more than 11,000 clones; around 50% occur once, and the top ten carry approximately 3.5%. Sequences were obtained from CD4+ Tregs sorted from blood. The clonotype originates from a human donor with alopecia areata.

The CDR3 spells CASSPGTSEQFF. As DNA, the CDR3 is TGTGCCAGCAGCCCTGGGACTAGCGAGCAGTTCTTC. This sequence joins TRBV5-6 and TRBJ2-1; 9 bases are a match to TRBD2. CDR1 is SGHDT and CDR2 is YYEEEE in the germline V gene. After removal of 4 bases from V and 10 bases from J, the junction contained 3 bases not matched to a gene. The CDR3 runs 12 residues.